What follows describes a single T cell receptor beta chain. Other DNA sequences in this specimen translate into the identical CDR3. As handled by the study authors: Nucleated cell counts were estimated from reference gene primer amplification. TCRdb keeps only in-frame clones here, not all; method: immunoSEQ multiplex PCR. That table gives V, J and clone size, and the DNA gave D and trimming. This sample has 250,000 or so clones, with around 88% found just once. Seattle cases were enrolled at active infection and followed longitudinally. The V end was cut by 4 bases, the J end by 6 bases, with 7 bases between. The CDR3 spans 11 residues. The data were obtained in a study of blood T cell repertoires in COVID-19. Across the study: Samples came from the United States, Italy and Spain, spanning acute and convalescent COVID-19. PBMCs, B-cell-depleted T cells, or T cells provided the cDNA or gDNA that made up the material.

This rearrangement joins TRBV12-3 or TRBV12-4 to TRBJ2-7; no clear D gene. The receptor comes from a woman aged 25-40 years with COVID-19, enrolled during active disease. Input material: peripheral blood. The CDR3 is CASSSRGEQYF. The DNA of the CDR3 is TGTGCCAGCAGTTCTAGAGGCGAGCAGTACTTC.